This record looks at one T cell receptor (beta chain) sequence and its context. Its antigen is unknown. The entry originates in a study of T cells expressing NK-cell markers. Whole-study context: Among the eight sequenced donors, seven tested HCMV-seropositive and one tested seronegative.

TCRdb re-called the 5' RACE reads, yielding one record per CDR3 amino acid sequence without DNA. The sample's table shows almost 450,000 distinct CDR3 sequences. The CDR3 is made up of 11 amino acids. Germline V CDR1 and CDR2: MNHEY, SVGAGI. Study-wide points: CD8+ T cells in 5 or 6 donors included dominant NKG2C+ clonotypes at roughly 1.0-8%. In a handful of donors, dominant clonotypes made up roughly 28.3-65% of CD3+CD56-NKG2C+ cells.

This TCR derives from a woman aged 18 to 75 in good health. The sample consisted of blood T cells: a sorted CD56 or NKG2C T cell subset, CD4+ or CD8+ T cells, or bulk PBMC T cells (not recorded which). J is TRBJ1-2 and V is TRBV6-5. CDR3 sequence: CASRGRDGYTF.